This TCR beta chain was observed in a study of blood T cell repertoires in COVID-19 (dated by TCRdb to about 2020). In terms of the full investigation: The collaborator samples originated in the United States, Italy and Spain and spanned the acute and convalescent phases of COVID-19. The material from the prospective study consisted of cDNA or gDNA derived from T cells, B-cell-depleted T cells, or PBMCs. Subjects who had been exposed to COVID-19, were actively infected with it, or had recovered from it provided the deeply sampled blood TCRbeta repertoires that made up the dataset. The repertoires were made available in a free public database intended to serve as a resource for research on the immune response to SARS-CoV-2. The samples were drawn from the first 160 participants of the ongoing ImmuneRACE study and from 1,254 subjects provided by 6 global collaborators. The sample metadata nearly always contained a de-identified subject ID, COVID-19 status, age in years and sex. Where HLA class I and class II types were available, the types were taken from metadata supplied by the sample provider, not from assay-based typing. Summary of the overall study and its limitations: How much clinical and demographic metadata was included differed by source and by participant, and the metadata was provided uncurated.

This clone was observed a few times. Its antigen specificity is not known. Nothing much larger sits one base from this clone, and base qualities are not available. TCRbeta CDR3 regions were amplified from genomic DNA using the immunoSEQ Assay, a bias-controlled multiplex PCR. Regarding the original processing steps: Nucleated cell counts per sample were estimated from amplification of reference gene primers within the assay. To quantify the absolute abundance of each unique TCRbeta CDR3 rearrangement, sequence reads were collapsed and filtered. Productive Simpson clonality was computed per sample as the square root of Simpson's diversity index over productive rearrangements. TCRdb obtained this table from immuneACCESS and retained in-frame rearrangements with V and J assigned. These tables miss some clones; where compared with another copy, unresolved V genes account for less than half of the shortfall, and the remainder is unexplained. The D gene and trimming were derived from the DNA, and the V and J assignments and clone size from that table. The table for this sample lists a few hundred thousand clones; 75% to 90% of them were counted only once. The top ten clonotypes cover roughly 1.1% of the sample.

Enrolling through a virtual design, the prospective study's participants ranged in age from roughly 18 to 89 years and lived across about two dozen United States geographic areas. In the prospective study, participants were assigned to cohorts based on the clinical history participants reported in a screening survey and a study questionnaire. For ImmuneRACE Cohort 3, a participant was defined as recovered based on two consecutive negative NP/OP PCR tests, clearance by a healthcare professional, or resolution of symptoms. Each participant in the prospective study had whole blood, serum and a nasopharyngeal or oropharyngeal swab collected by mobile phlebotomists. Prospective study participants could optionally give additional blood draws and questionnaires over an approximately two-month period. Prospective study blood samples were shipped either frozen or at room temperature before DNA extraction.

Taken from cysteine to phenylalanine, the CDR3 has 14 residues. Just CDR3 DNA is preserved here, 42 bases in frame from base 1. V has 6 bases trimmed and J has 3 bases trimmed; junction bases matching no gene number 7. As encoded in the germline V gene, CDR1 is MNHEY while CDR2 is SVGAGI. The sequence derives from a man younger than 45 who had recovered from COVID-19. Specimen: PBMCs or T cells enriched from blood (not recorded which). Rearrangement joined TRBV6-5 to TRBJ1-1, with 7 bases aligning to TRBD1. The DNA reads as follows: TGTGCCAGCAGGAAAACAGGGGTTTACACTGAAGCTTTCTTT. The resulting protein is CASRKTGVYTEAFF.